This TCR beta chain was profiled in a study of response to subunit inactivated influenza vaccine. Study-wide results and caveats: Authors suggested each seasonal flu vaccination may recruit only limited numbers of new T cells.

Germline CDR1 reads MNHNS; CDR2 reads SASEGT. The CDR3 totals 14 residues. The germline V and J ends were trimmed by 7 bases and 5 bases, with 17 bases remaining between them. For this clonotype: Its antigen is undetermined.

TCRdb ran MiXCR on the RT-PCR reads and lists one entry per CDR3 protein. There are about 530,000 distinct CDR3 sequences in the sample; 12% occur only once, and about 9.4% lies in the top ten. The source is a man in his fifties or sixties who received an inactivated influenza vaccine. The genes are TRBV6-1 and TRBJ2-5; tentatively, D is TRBD1 (6 bases). The sequencing here drew on PBMCs from blood, taken on the day of vaccination. The CDR3 is CASTIGQYRETQYF. The CDR3 nucleotides read TGTGCCAGCACCATAGGACAGTACCGGGAGACCCAGTACTTC.